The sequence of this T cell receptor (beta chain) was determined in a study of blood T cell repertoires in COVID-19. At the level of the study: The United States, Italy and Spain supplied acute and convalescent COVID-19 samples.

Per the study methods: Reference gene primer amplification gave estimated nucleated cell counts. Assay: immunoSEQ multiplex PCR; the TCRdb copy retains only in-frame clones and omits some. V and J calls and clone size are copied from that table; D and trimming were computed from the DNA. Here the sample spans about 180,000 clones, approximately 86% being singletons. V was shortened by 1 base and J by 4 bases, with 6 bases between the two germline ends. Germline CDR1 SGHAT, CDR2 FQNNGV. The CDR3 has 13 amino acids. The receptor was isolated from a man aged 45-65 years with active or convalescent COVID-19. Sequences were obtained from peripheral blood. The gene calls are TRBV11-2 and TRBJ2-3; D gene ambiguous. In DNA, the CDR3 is TGTGCCAGCAGCTTAGGCCACTCAGATACGCAGTATTTT. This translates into CASSLGHSDTQYF. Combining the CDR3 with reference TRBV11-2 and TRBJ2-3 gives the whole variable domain EAGVAQSPRYKIIEKRQSVAFWCNPISGHATLYWYQQILGQGPKLLIQFQNNGVVDDSQLPKDRFSAERLKGVDSTLKIQPAKLEDSAVYLCASSLGHSDTQYFGPGTRLTVL.